The entry that follows covers one T cell receptor beta chain sequence. Its antigen is still unknown. Base qualities were left out, and no much larger clone turns up one base away. This entry comes from a study of T cells after yellow fever vaccination (dated by TCRdb to about 2019). Regarding the research as a whole: The SMART-Seq v4 Ultra Low Input RNA kit was used to prepare libraries from fractions with low cell numbers. To track T-cell clones before and after primary and booster YFV17D yellow fever vaccination, bulk TCR alpha and beta repertoires were sequenced longitudinally. Two healthy male donors, one aged 18 to 29 and one aged 30 to 40 years, made up the cohort. Blood was collected at multiple timepoints before and after primary and secondary immunization, and bulk PBMC replicates and cell subsets were isolated.

V sheds 1 base and J sheds 0 bases, leaving 10 bases between their ends. From the cysteine through the phenylalanine, the CDR3 covers 16 amino acids. Here the CDR3 DNA is all that survives: 48 bases in frame from base 1. The germline V gene encodes CDR1 SGHAT and CDR2 FQNNGV. The sample's treatment or condition, from its label and the paper: live attenuated yellow fever vaccine strain. At every blood-draw timepoint, two biological replicates of bulk PBMCs were collected. PBMCs were isolated from peripheral blood using a standard Ficoll-Paque protocol. TriZol was used to extract RNA from bulk PBMCs, CD4 and CD8 fractions, and dextramer-positive and dextramer-negative fractions. TCR cDNA was synthesized by 5'RACE template switching, through which a universal primer site and unique molecular identifiers were introduced. cDNA synthesis was primed from both the TCR alpha and TCR beta constant segments. Libraries were amplified in two PCR steps, with sample barcodes and sequencing adapters added in the second step. Sequencing of libraries was done on Illumina HiSeq 2500 (2x100 bp) or NovaSeq (2x150 bp). The original methods were these. Demultiplexing of reads and collapsing into UMI consensus sequences were performed with MIGEC, and V(D)J alignment was carried out with MiXCR. Using edgeR on replicate PBMC samples, clonotypes were called vaccine-responding if FDR was below 0.01 and the log2 fold change was above 5 up to day 15. CD4 or CD8 identity was assigned to each bulk clonotype according to whether the clonotype was present at higher abundance in the sequenced CD4 repertoire or the sequenced CD8 repertoire. TCRdb ran its own pipeline on the public reads, namely fastp trimming at Q25 and MiXCR clone calling, and kept in-frame beta chains. Every distinct CDR3 protein forms one entry, paired with its most common genes and DNA. TCRdb, not the original authors, processed these V and J calls. For this sample there are around 310,000 distinct CDR3 sequences; more than 8.5% appear just once. The ten biggest clones cover roughly 17% of the sample.

Overall results and qualifications from the work: The secondary T-cell response was found to be weaker but faster than the primary response, with a peak reached on day 5 rather than on day 15. A small fraction of clonotypes showed up in both the CD4 and CD8 compartments, probably as a result of convergent recombination. Computational filtering was required because FACS-sorted repertoires could contain abundant contaminating clonotypes from the bulk population. After the booster, most clones that had expanded after primary vaccination were detected again (over 95% of CD4 and under 90% of CD8), suggesting broad maintenance of memory. The study included only two donors, which limits how far the findings can be generalized.

The origin of this receptor is a man in his late teens or twenties who received the YFV17D yellow fever vaccine. Sequencing was performed on PBMCs, taken on the day of the first yellow fever vaccination. The rearranged segments are TRBV11-2 and TRBJ2-4; the D gene is possibly TRBD1 or TRBD2, each agreeing over 5 bases. The CDR3 protein: CASSLGDPRAKNIQYF. The bases are TGTGCCAGCAGCTTAGGGGACCCCCGAGCCAAAAACATTCAGTACTTC.